Detailed here is one T cell receptor (beta chain). Its antigen is unknown. The data belong to a study of blood T cells in healthy people across ages. Study results and caveats: It was found that TCR beta diversity correlated strongly with the percentage of naive T cells.

A second roughly 6 to 11 cycle PCR used barcoded and J-beta primers. From the 5' RACE reads, TCRdb called clonotypes with MiXCR, one entry per CDR3 protein. The sample lists approximately 780,000 distinct CDR3 sequences, about a quarter occurring once. CDR3 size: 13 residues. V lost 5 bases, J lost 1 base, and 8 bases lay in between. These data also featured in a second study, about T cells of mothers and their children.

The chain carries TRBV12-3 or TRBV12-4 and TRBJ1-2; a weak D match, TRBD1 (5 bases). This receptor was taken from a boy between 10 and 17 years old in good health. The sequenced sample consisted of blood. CDR3 coding DNA: TGTGCCAGCAGTGACAGTAATAACTATGGCTACACCTTC. Its translation is CASSDSNNYGYTF.